The 11 T cell receptor beta chains listed next were all sequenced from one sample in a study of blood T cell repertoires in COVID-19. Sequenced by immunoSEQ multiplex PCR; TCRdb stores in-frame clones only, minus some. The sample lists around 320,000 clones; more than 90% were seen once. Sequencing was done on a sample of PBMCs or T cells enriched from blood (not recorded which). These receptors all come from a woman in her twenties or thirties who had been exposed to COVID-19.

The rearrangement links TRBV5-5 to TRBJ1-4; no reliable D call. Germline loops: CDR1 SGHKS, CDR2 YYEKEE (reference sequence). Trimming removed 1 base at V and 6 bases at J, with 10 bases between. This CDR3 has 14 amino acids. The CDR3 sequence: CASSLSLRDEKLFF. CDR3 DNA: TGTGCCAGCAGCTTGAGCCTACGGGATGAAAAACTGTTTTTT.

The table lists this clone with a count of one. V usage is TRBV27 and J usage is TRBJ2-1, with D possibly TRBD2 on 7 matching bases. Germline CDR1 and CDR2: MNHEY and SMNVEV (reference sequence). The CDR3 runs to 16 residues. The V gene lost 8 bases and the J gene lost 7 bases, with 24 bases spanning the gap. The CDR3 nucleotides read TGTGCCAGCCTTACAGAAGGGCGGGGGAGGGGGAATGAGCAGTTCTTC. Its translation: CASLTEGRGRGNEQFF.

The rearrangement links TRBV6-5 to TRBJ2-7, with 8 bases that match TRBD2. After removal of 5 bases from V and 3 bases from J, the junction contained 9 bases not matched to a gene. The CDR3 consists of 15 residues. Germline V gives CDR1 MNHEY, CDR2 SVGAGI. This chain's CDR3 is CASSPITSGHYEQYF. Here the CDR3 DNA reads TGTGCCAGCAGTCCCATCACTAGCGGACACTACGAGCAGTACTTC.

The CDR3 region is CASSLQGAEAFF. The CDR3 DNA sequence: TGTGCCAGCAGTTTACAGGGGGCTGAAGCTTTCTTT. This rearrangement joins TRBV6-5 to TRBJ1-1; 8 bases align to TRBD1. The V segment lost 4 bases and the J segment 6 bases; nucleotides outside the gene matches: 1. This CDR3 has 12 residues. CDR1 is MNHEY, CDR2 SVGAGI, per germline.

V is TRBV29-1 and J is TRBJ1-1; 8 nucleotides agree with TRBD1. Germline CDR1 and CDR2: SQVTM and ANQGSEA. This CDR3 spans 13 amino acids. With 7 bases clipped from V and 0 bases from J, the junction kept 4 bases outside the gene matches. The CDR3 here is CSAYRGVNTEAFF. As DNA, the CDR3 is TGCAGCGCTTACAGGGGGGTGAACACTGAAGCTTTCTTT.

The CDR3 reads CASSPSGQGSNTGELFF. CDR3 in DNA: TGTGCCAGCAGCCCGTCAGGACAGGGGTCTAACACCGGGGAGCTGTTTTTT. This chain links TRBV9 with TRBJ2-2; 9 bases map to TRBD1. Per germline, CDR1 SGDLS and CDR2 YYNGEE. The CDR3 loop spans 17 amino acids. V gave up 4 bases and J gave up 2 bases; unmatched junction bases: 9.

V and J are TRBV27 and TRBJ1-2; unclear D gene. The CDR3 runs 16 residues. V lost 3 bases and J lost 7, with 21 bases in between. Germline CDR1 MNHEY, CDR2 SMNVEV (reference sequence). CDR3 protein: CASSLYPNPRAGGYTF. DNA for the CDR3: TGTGCCAGCAGTTTGTATCCTAACCCGCGGGCGGGTGGCTACACCTTC.

The rearrangement joins TRBV27 to TRBJ2-1; 10 positions match TRBD2. CDR3 length equals 17 residues. The germline V gene encodes CDR1 MNHEY and CDR2 SMNVEV (reference sequence). With 5 bases clipped from V and 4 bases from J, the junction kept 11 bases outside the gene matches. The CDR3 DNA is TGTGCCAGCAGTACGAAACCGGGACTAGCGCTATACAATGAGCAGTTCTTC. This encodes CASSTKPGLALYNEQFF.

The genes are TRBV12-5 and TRBJ2-3; 10 nucleotides line up with TRBD2. Per germline, CDR1 LGHNT and CDR2 FRNRAP. V gave up 1 base and J gave up 2 bases; unmatched junction bases: 3. The CDR3 is 16 amino acids. The CDR3 nucleotides read TGTGCTAGTGGTTTGGGGACTAGCGGATCCACAGATACGCAGTATTTT. It specifies CASGLGTSGSTDTQYF.

This chain uses TRBV12-3 or TRBV12-4 with TRBJ2-1; TRBD1 matches 9 bases. This CDR3 is built from 13 residues. The ends lost 6 bases at V and 6 bases at J; junction bases unmatched: 3. The CDR3 reads CASRATGGNEQFF. The CDR3 bases are TGTGCCAGCAGAGCGACAGGGGGCAATGAGCAGTTCTTC.

The V gene is TRBV2, the J gene TRBJ1-5, with D possibly being TRBD1 (6 bases). The CDR3 is made up of 15 amino acids. V lost 6 bases and J lost 3, with 15 bases in between. Germline CDR1 SNHLY, CDR2 FYNNEI. The CDR3 spells CASRTGAGVNQPQHF. Written as DNA, the CDR3 is TGTGCCAGCAGGACTGGAGCAGGGGTCAATCAGCCCCAGCATTTT.